A selection of T cell receptor beta chains follows, all from one sample in a study of shared clonotypes between healthy human individuals. Data came from immunoSEQ multiplex PCR; TCRdb stores just in-frame clones and leaves some out. The sample records more than 90,000 clones, 67% being singletons. The source material was memory CD8+ T cells sorted from blood. The receptors were sampled from a man between 25 and 39 years old in good health. Each CDR3 is given with its conserved first and last residue. Expanded clones are given a class, and other clones once, few, many or no size at all.

TRBV28	.	CASSGTSGSTLSPGELFF
TRBV29-1	.	CSVLGASGANVLTF
TRBV28	.	CASRRVANEKLFF
TRBV15	.	CATSTGTSGRLGEQFF
TRBV5-1	.	CASSLESSGTSEQYF
TRBV7-9	.	CASGIGPWNEQFF
TRBV7-9	.	CASTLRAADPTLGNTIYF
TRBV5-1	.	CASSSMSKPTDTQYF
TRBV28	.	CASSRFSGDSYNEQFF
TRBV6-1	.	CASSEAETAPQHF
TRBV4-3	.	CASSQTSGSYSGELFF
TRBV28	.	CASSRTSGRFSEQYF
TRBV5-6	.	CASSIGAHYEQYF
TRBV6-5	.	CASSYSTGMNTEAFF
TRBV18	.	CASSHYGREASSYEQYF
TRBV6-1	.	CASSEGAGLAKNIQYF
TRBV7-8	.	CASSAWGRSLWSYTF
TRBV7-9	many	CASSHRRPGTDTQYF
TRBV14	.	CASSLWTSPLYEQYF
TRBV10-3	.	CAISERGQDTQYF
TRBV28	many	CASSGSSYEQYF
TRBV14	many	CASSQEGSGTTNEKLFF
TRBV28	.	CASSLTSVNEQFF
TRBV18	.	CASSSQFAGHSSYEQYF
TRBV7-9	.	CASSPWTSGRVVGTDTQYF
TRBV28	few	CASIQGTYNEQFF
TRBV6-1	many	CASSEVDRVIVAFF
TRBV4-1	.	CASSQDGTATPSNTIYF
TRBV2	.	CASTVGASTDTQYF
TRBV21-1	.	CASSKGQELPSFPQHF
TRBV6-1	.	CASEISPDSPAEAFF
TRBV4-3	.	CASSQELSSYNEQFF
TRBV28	few	CASRGQGIGTTQYF
TRBV7-2	.	CASSLLGSEQYF
TRBV5-1	few	CASSLDSSGLAGELFF
TRBV19	.	CASSIILAREAFF
TRBV6-1	.	CASSEAGQGRGEQYF
TRBV5-4	.	CASSLEGRGIGTYEQYF
TRBV6-5	.	CASSGRAYEQYF
TRBV6-1	many	CASSEWTGGVPDTQYF
TRBV4-1	.	CASSHNRPRGLGVEAFF
TRBV28	.	CASSPFPGQKDF
TRBV7-8	.	CASSFDSTYEQYF
TRBV19	.	CASSILFRQVGNEAFF
TRBV4-1	once	CASSPLETGEGTDTQYF
TRBV11-2	.	CASSARDSYSGNTIYF
TRBV6-5	many	CASKERDEQFF
TRBV6-5	.	CASRTGNRGYTF
TRBV7-9	.	CASSPRTGSYEQYF
TRBV9	.	CASSASMAGYEQYF
TRBV6-5	many	CASSIVGAYEQYF
TRBV6-4	.	CASSDGRQGAGELFF
TRBV4-3	few	CASSQDRAANEKLFF
TRBV25-1	.	CASSETTGAAATNEKLFF
TRBV27	.	CASSPLTSSEQETQYF